Following are 30 T cell receptor beta chains from one sample sequenced in a study of CD8+ T cells in alopecia areata (dated by TCRdb to the late 2010s). The time point label corresponds to: baseline before oral tofacitinib. The method behind the library was the immunoSEQ multiplex PCR assay. RNA was extracted from all samples and reverse transcribed into cDNA, which served as template for TCR sequencing. TCRdb carries this immuneACCESS record with in-frame sequences only. Its versions omit some clonotypes, under half of them owing to an unresolved V gene in the studies checked, with the rest unexplained. Across this sample there are about 69,000 clones, with under 75% seen only once. The ten top clones hold roughly 18% of the sample. The sample here was CD8+ T cells sorted from blood, taken at week 0. The receptors here all came from a human donor with alopecia areata.

The sample holds one count of this clone. This sequence joins TRBV5-1 and TRBJ2-7; D unclear. This CDR3 is built from 13 residues. CDR1 is SGHRS, CDR2 YFSETQ, per germline. V shed 4 bases and J shed 2 bases, with 10 bases lying between them. CDR3 residues: CASSVTGAYEQYF. Written as DNA, the CDR3 is TGCGCCAGCAGCGTAACTGGAGCCTACGAGCAGTACTTC.

The genes are TRBV29-1 and TRBJ2-7; the D call may be TRBD1 or TRBD2 (5 bases each). CDR1 and CDR2 from the germline V gene are SQVTM and ANQGSEA. There are 15 residues in the CDR3. Trimming took off 3 bases at V and 2 bases at J, with 17 bases between the two ends. For the CDR3, the DNA is TGCAGCGTTGACTCTGGCAGGGAGAATCCCTACGAGCAGTACTTC. This encodes CSVDSGRENPYEQYF.

The rearrangement uses TRBV7-9 and TRBJ1-5; D is unclear. This CDR3 spans 12 amino acids. Germline V gene lookup returns CDR1 SEHNR and CDR2 FQNEAQ (reference sequence). With 1 base removed from V and 7 bases from J, the gap between germline ends came to 5 bases. This CDR3 is CASSLESQPQHF. The CDR3 DNA reads TGTGCCAGCAGCTTAGAGTCCCAGCCCCAGCATTTT.

The J gene is TRBJ2-1, the V gene TRBV30; D is unclear. The CDR3 length is 14 residues. Trimming stripped 3 bases from V and 1 base from J, with 10 bases between. Germline loops: CDR1 GTSNPN, CDR2 SVGIG (reference sequence). The CDR3 region has the DNA TGTGCCTGGAGAGTAGGGAATTCCTACAATGAGCAGTTCTTC. As protein: CAWRVGNSYNEQFF.

In this sample, this clone turned up a few times. The rearrangement joins TRBV5-1 to TRBJ1-1; maybe TRBD1 (5 bases). V shed 4 bases and J shed 4 bases, with 14 bases lying between them. Germline loops: CDR1 SGHRS, CDR2 YFSETQ. The CDR3 runs 14 residues. The CDR3 sequence is CASSPSGGTTEAFF. As DNA, the CDR3 is TGCGCCAGCAGCCCCTCCGGAGGGACCACTGAAGCTTTCTTT.

The rearrangement joins TRBV7-2 to TRBJ2-7; no clear D. Between the trimmed V and J ends, which lost 5 bases and 1 base, there was a span of 6 bases. The CDR3 consists of 12 residues. Germline V lookup: CDR1 SGHTA, CDR2 FQGNSA. DNA of the CDR3: TGTGCCAGCAGCCTGACTTCCTACGAGCAGTACTTC. Translation: CASSLTSYEQYF.

The J gene is TRBJ1-5, the V gene TRBV19; TRBD1 is a possible D gene (6 bases). The germline V gene has CDR1 LNHDA and CDR2 SQIVND (reference sequence). V shed 6 bases and J shed 2 bases, with 26 bases lying between them. CDR3 size: 19 residues. CDR3 protein: CASRTGQRTSRGRNQPQHF. As DNA, the CDR3 is TGTGCCAGTAGGACCGGACAGAGGACCTCCCGGGGCCGCAATCAGCCCCAGCATTTT.

This rearrangement joins TRBV5-1 to TRBJ2-5; no reliable D call. The CDR3 has 14 amino acids. Germline-derived CDR1 and CDR2 are SGHRS and YFSETQ. Trimming took off 1 base at V and 1 base at J, with 8 bases between the two ends. CDR3 sequence (DNA): TGCGCCAGCAGCTTGCTCAGGAGCCAAGAGACCCAGTACTTC. Residues: CASSLLRSQETQYF.

This sequence joins TRBV29-1 and TRBJ1-2; 10 bases align to TRBD1. The CDR3 has 14 amino acids. Germline CDR1 reads SQVTM; CDR2 reads ANQGSEA. V lost 6 bases to trimming and J lost 8 bases; unmatched junction nucleotides: 12. The CDR3 DNA follows: TGCAGCGTCGTATCCGTGACAGGGGGCGTCGGCTACACCTTC. Its translation is CSVVSVTGGVGYTF.

This clone was picked up many times. This chain uses TRBV5-1 with TRBJ1-1, with D hard to call. Germline CDR1 reads SGHRS; CDR2 reads YFSETQ. V gave up 4 bases and J gave up 3 bases, with 16 bases separating them. This CDR3 has 15 residues. CDR3 sequence (DNA): TGCGCCAGCAGCCCGTCTTTGTGGGTAGACACTGAAGCTTTCTTT. Its protein is CASSPSLWVDTEAFF.

This clone has a handful of counts. The V gene is TRBV29-1, the J gene TRBJ2-7; no reliable D call. This CDR3 region has 12 residues. V was trimmed by 6 bases and J by 3 bases, leaving 12 bases between them. Germline CDR1 SQVTM, CDR2 ANQGSEA. This chain's CDR3 is CSVSLGVYEQYF. The CDR3 DNA sequence: TGCAGCGTGTCCCTCGGCGTCTACGAGCAGTACTTC.

This clone was counted at least ten times. CDR3 nucleotide sequence: TGTGCCAGCAGTCTGGTGGGCGGGGGCAATGAGCAGTTCTTC. Its translation is CASSLVGGGNEQFF. J is TRBJ2-1 and V is TRBV7-7; 7 nucleotides agree with TRBD2. CDR3 length equals 14 residues. The V segment lost 6 bases and the J segment 6 bases; nucleotides outside the gene matches: 8. Germline V gene lookup returns CDR1 SSHAT and CDR2 FNYEAQ (reference sequence).

The rearrangement links TRBV7-8 to TRBJ2-5, with D possibly matching TRBD2 (6 bases). The V gene's germline CDR1 is SGHVS and CDR2 FQNEAQ. The germline V and J ends were trimmed by 1 base and 4 bases, with 13 bases remaining between them. This CDR3 has 15 amino acids. CDR3 sequence (DNA): TGTGCCAGCAGCTTAGAAGCAGGGCGGGGAGAGACCCAGTACTTC. Translated, it gives CASSLEAGRGETQYF.

CDR3 bases: TGCGCCAGCAGCCAAGATTCGCGCGGGACAGGGTCTCAGCCCCAGCATTTT. Translating it yields CASSQDSRGTGSQPQHF. The chain links TRBV4-3 to TRBJ1-5; 9 nucleotides match TRBD1. The ends lost 0 bases at V and 6 bases at J; junction bases unmatched: 9. This CDR3 has 17 residues. CDR1 is LGHNA and CDR2 is YSLEER in the germline V gene.

V usage is TRBV4-1 and J usage is TRBJ2-5; TRBD1 aligns across 9 bases. CDR1 is MGHRA and CDR2 is YSYEKL in the germline V gene. The J segment lost 4 bases and the V segment lost 2 bases, leaving 5 bases of the junction unmatched. This CDR3 is 15 amino acids long. This CDR3 is CASSQPGQGIETQYF. The DNA for the CDR3 is TGCGCCAGCAGCCAACCGGGACAGGGCATAGAGACCCAGTACTTC.

The gene calls are TRBV6-5 and TRBJ1-2, with no clear D. This CDR3 has 16 residues. The germline V gene has CDR1 MNHEY and CDR2 SVGAGI. V dropped 2 bases and J dropped 2 bases, with 15 bases sitting between them. DNA for the CDR3: TGTGCCAGCAGTTACCTCGGAGGAGGACCCAACTATGGCTACACCTTC. It codes for CASSYLGGGPNYGYTF.

The chain combines TRBV7-8 with TRBJ2-5; 14 nucleotides match TRBD2. The CDR3 has 17 residues. The trim removed 5 bases at V and 4 bases at J, leaving 9 bases unmatched. CDR1 SGHVS and CDR2 FQNEAQ come from the germline V gene. DNA for the CDR3: TGTGCCAGCAGCCCCCGACTAGCGGGAGGGCCCCTAGAGACCCAGTACTTC. Protein sequence: CASSPRLAGGPLETQYF.

This clone has a handful of counts. This sequence joins TRBV4-1 and TRBJ2-5; D is undetermined. This CDR3 has 15 amino acids. The V gene lost 8 bases and the J gene lost 5 bases, with 21 bases spanning the gap. Germline assignment: CDR1 MGHRA and CDR2 YSYEKL. The CDR3 DNA reads TGCGCCAGCCGGAACGGAACTGTCCCCGATGAGACCCAGTACTTC. Its translation: CASRNGTVPDETQYF.

This clone was recorded a few times. The chain combines TRBV5-4 with TRBJ2-2; TRBD1 agrees at 11 bases. The CDR3 extends over 14 amino acids. Germline assignment: CDR1 SGHNT and CDR2 YYREEE (reference sequence). Losses at the gene ends were 5 bases for V and 6 bases for J; bases not matched to a gene: 3. CDR3 amino acids: CASRWTGGPGELFF. The CDR3 nucleotides are TGTGCCAGCAGATGGACAGGGGGCCCCGGGGAGCTGTTTTTT.

The V call is TRBV4-1, the J call TRBJ2-1; possible D gene TRBD1, 5 bases. CDR3 length equals 15 residues. CDR1 and CDR2 (germline): MGHRA, YSYEKL. V lost 6 bases and J 0 bases, leaving 12 bases between the germline ends. The CDR3 region is CASRLQGNSYNEQFF. DNA for the CDR3: TGCGCCAGCAGGCTGCAGGGCAACTCCTACAATGAGCAGTTCTTC.

V and J are TRBV10-3 and TRBJ2-5; TRBD2 aligns across 10 bases. Looked up from germline, CDR1 is ENHRY and CDR2 is SYGVKD. There are 17 residues in the CDR3. Trimming cost V 2 bases and J 0 bases; bases outside gene matches: 6. The CDR3 loop reads CAISEPSTSGDQETQYF. For the CDR3, the DNA is TGTGCCATCAGTGAGCCGAGTACTAGCGGGGACCAAGAGACCCAGTACTTC.

This clone is medium-sized. The V call is TRBV13, the J call TRBJ2-3; the match to TRBD1 covers 7 bases. The CDR3 covers 19 residues. With 4 bases clipped from V and 4 bases from J, the junction kept 20 bases outside the gene matches. Germline V gene sequence: CDR1 PRHDT, CDR2 FYEKMQ (reference sequence). CDR3 in DNA: TGTGCCAGCAGCTACAACGAGGGGGCCAGGGTTTGGTTGGCAGATACGCAGTATTTT. Translation: CASSYNEGARVWLADTQYF.

The chain carries TRBV11-2 and TRBJ2-7, with no clear D. V lost 5 bases to trimming and J lost 3 bases, with 14 bases between them. Germline V gene sequence: CDR1 SGHAT, CDR2 FQNNGV. This CDR3 is built from 14 residues. CDR3 bases: TGTGCCAGCAGCACCCCGGTGGAGCGCTACGAGCAGTACTTC. This codes for CASSTPVERYEQYF.

The rearrangement uses TRBV30 and TRBJ2-2; D may be TRBD2 (6 bases). The germline CDR1 and CDR2 sequences are GTSNPN and SVGIG (reference sequence). CDR3 length equals 13 residues. V dropped 0 bases and J dropped 7 bases, with 9 bases sitting between them. CDR3 sequence reads: CAWSVRGNGELFF. CDR3 in DNA: TGTGCCTGGAGTGTACGGGGGAACGGGGAGCTGTTTTTT.

J is TRBJ2-5 and V is TRBV27; 7 bases fit TRBD2. J lost 4 bases, V lost 2 bases, and 13 bases had no gene match. The CDR3 sequence is 17 residues long. CDR1 is MNHEY, CDR2 SMNVEV, per germline (reference sequence). The CDR3 DNA follows: TGTGCCAGCAGTTTAAAGCCCCCCACTAGCGTCAGAGAGACCCAGTACTTC. Translating it yields CASSLKPPTSVRETQYF.

V is TRBV7-9 and J is TRBJ1-1; D uncertain. The germline V and J ends were trimmed by 3 bases and 1 base, with 6 bases remaining between them. The CDR3 has 13 residues. Germline lookup yields CDR1 SEHNR and CDR2 FQNEAQ (reference sequence). CDR3 amino acids: CASSLSGNTEAFF. The DNA of the CDR3 is TGTGCCAGCAGCTTGAGCGGGAACACTGAAGCTTTCTTT.

Only a few counts were recorded for this clone. The chain couples TRBV2 to TRBJ2-3; no reliable D call. The CDR3 has 12 residues. Germline V lookup: CDR1 SNHLY, CDR2 FYNNEI. The V gene lost 5 bases and the J gene lost 8 bases, with 11 bases spanning the gap. As DNA, the CDR3 is TGTGCCAGCAGTAGCACCATGTTTACGCAGTATTTT. Translated, it gives CASSSTMFTQYF.

The chain combines TRBV7-9 with TRBJ1-2, with D tentatively TRBD1 (6 bases). Germline CDR1 reads SEHNR; CDR2 reads FQNEAQ (reference sequence). Trimming shortened V by 5 bases and J by 8 bases, and 15 bases separated the two germline ends. This CDR3 is 13 amino acids long. The CDR3: CASSPTGTLGYTF. As DNA, the CDR3 is TGTGCCAGCAGCCCTACAGGGACCCTGGGCTACACCTTC.

This clone has more than one count but fewer than ten. The V and J genes are TRBV30 and TRBJ1-5; D unclear. Trimming shortened V by 0 bases and J by 1 base, and 10 bases separated the two germline ends. There are 15 residues in the CDR3. Germline V CDR1 and CDR2: GTSNPN, SVGIG (reference sequence). DNA for the CDR3: TGTGCCTGGAGTGTAAGGCAGGAGAGCAATCAGCCCCAGCATTTT. It translates to CAWSVRQESNQPQHF.

The chain is built from TRBV2 and TRBJ2-5; TRBD1 is a possible D gene (6 bases). Per the germline V gene, CDR1 is SNHLY and CDR2 is FYNNEI. Trimming shortened V by 11 bases and J by 5 bases, and 12 bases separated the two germline ends. The CDR3 contains 11 residues. The chain's CDR3 is CAGLTGETQYF. The DNA of the CDR3 is TGTGCCGGATTAACAGGGGAGACCCAGTACTTC.